The present entry profiles one TCR beta chain with its context. No antigen is known for it. Sample treatment: about 20 received Ad26.COV2.S at low or high dose, single or two shots; about 5 received placebo; per-sample allocation not given. Sampling took place 63 days after the first vaccine or placebo injection. The method was immunoSEQ multiplex PCR; TCRdb's version includes in-frame clones alone and lacks a portion of them. The table records hundreds of thousands of clones, around 90% of them present only once. The sample originates from a study of Ad26.COV2.S vaccination and SARS-CoV-2 variants. Study details: Sample donor was a member of the COV1001 Ad26.COV2.S trial arm. In the study, Ad26.COV2.S was injected intramuscularly once, or twice 56 days apart.

After removal of 0 bases from V and 8 bases from J, the junction contained 6 bases not matched to a gene. The CDR3 consists of 14 residues. In germline, CDR1 is SGHRS, CDR2 YFSETQ. Notes on the study in general: Possibly, TCR breadth and depth analyses underestimated total T cell responses.

The sequences come from peripheral blood, collected in a trial of Ad26.COV2.S vaccine versus placebo. The receptor comes from a person aged 18-60 years who received the Ad26.COV2.S COVID-19 vaccine or a placebo. V is TRBV5-1 and J is TRBJ1-2, with 8 nucleotides matching TRBD1. The CDR3 bases are TGCGCCAGCAGCTTGGAGGACAGGGCAAGGGGCTACACCTTC. Protein sequence: CASSLEDRARGYTF.